Listed below are T cell receptor beta chains from one sample, sequenced in a study of T cell responses to AZD1222 COVID-19 vaccine. Method: immunoSEQ multiplex PCR; TCRdb's copy keeps in-frame clones and lacks some. The sample includes some 130,000 clones, roughly 91% of them seen just once. Specimen: peripheral blood, collected 28 days after the second AZD1222 dose. The origin of the receptors is an adult who received the AZD1222 COVID-19 vaccine. Both conserved end residues are part of each CDR3. D genes are given only for firm matches. Part of the rows lack a size; the others show once, few, many or a class for expanded clones.

j_call | v_call | clone_size | d_call | cdr3_nt | cdr3_aa
TRBJ1-6 | TRBV25-1 | NA | NA | TGTGCCAGCAGAGGGACGGCGAGCTCCTATAATTCACCCCTCCACTTT | CASRGTASSYNSPLHF
TRBJ1-4 | TRBV20-1 | NA | NA | TGCAGTGCTAGTGATTCGGCAGGGCGTGAAAAACTGTTTTTT | CSASDSAGREKLFF
TRBJ1-5 | TRBV7-2 | NA | NA | TGTGCCAGCAGCTACTACACAGGTAGCAATCAGCCCCAGCATTTT | CASSYYTGSNQPQHF
TRBJ2-3 | TRBV3-1/TRBV3-2 | NA | TRBD2 | TGTGCCAGCAGCCGAGTGGGGGGGGTGAGAGGGACAGATACGCAGTATTTT | CASSRVGGVRGTDTQYF
TRBJ1-1 | TRBV7-9 | NA | NA | TGTGCCAGCAGACCAGAGACAGGACGACATCAGAACACTGAAGCTTTCTTT | CASRPETGRHQNTEAFF
TRBJ1-6 | TRBV30 | NA | TRBD1 | TGTGCCTGGAGTGTGCCGGGACAGGATTCACCCCTCCACTTT | CAWSVPGQDSPLHF
TRBJ1-6 | TRBV5-1 | NA | NA | TGCGCCAGCAGCCAACTCGACAATTCCTTGAGTTCCCTCCACTTT | CASSQLDNSLSSLHF
TRBJ1-5 | TRBV28 | NA | NA | TGTGCCAGCAGACAGGGTAGCAATCAGCCCCAGCATTTT | CASRQGSNQPQHF
TRBJ1-5 | TRBV19 | NA | NA | TGTGCCAGTAGTGAGCACAACAATCAGCCCCAGCATTTT | CASSEHNNQPQHF
TRBJ1-3 | TRBV28 | NA | NA | TGTGCCAGCAGTTCCCCCCGTCGGGACACCATATATTTT | CASSSPRRDTIYF
TRBJ1-6 | TRBV11-3 | NA | NA | TGTGCCAGCAGTAGCTCCTATAATTCACCCCTCCACTTT | CASSSSYNSPLHF
TRBJ1-2 | TRBV5-1 | NA | TRBD1 | TGCGCCAGCAGCTTGACCCCCACCGACAGGGTCGGCTATGGCTACACCTTC | CASSLTPTDRVGYGYTF
TRBJ1-2 | TRBV9 | once | NA | TGTGCCAGCAGCGTAGGGACAAATAACTATGGCTACACCTTC | CASSVGTNNYGYTF
TRBJ1-4 | TRBV4-2 | NA | NA | TGTGCCAGCAGCCCCTCCCTCCCACGGGGAAACCTCAATGAAAAACTGTTTTTT | CASSPSLPRGNLNEKLFF
TRBJ1-3 | TRBV3-1/TRBV3-2 | NA | NA | TGTGCCAGCAGCCAAGGGGCTCGAAACACCATATATTTT | CASSQGARNTIYF
TRBJ1-4 | TRBV11-2 | NA | NA | TGTGCCAGCAGCTTAATGACTTCCAGGGGTATACTGTTTTTT | CASSLMTSRGILFF
TRBJ2-3 | TRBV30 | NA | TRBD2 | TGTGCCTGGAGTTTAAGAGGACGACTAGCGGGGAGCACAGATACGCAGTATTTT | CAWSLRGRLAGSTDTQYF
TRBJ1-1 | TRBV6-5 | NA | NA | TGTGCCAGCAGTTACTCGTCAGGTTGGAACACTGAAGCTTTCTTT | CASSYSSGWNTEAFF
TRBJ1-6 | TRBV27 | NA | TRBD1 | TGTGCCAGCAGTTTATTCGGGGGACAGGGAGGTTGGGGGGGGGATTCACCCCTCCACTTT | CASSLFGGQGGWGGDSPLHF
TRBJ2-1 | TRBV9 | NA | TRBD2 | TGTGCCAGCAGCGTGAGGAGGACTAGCGGGGGTTACAATGAGCAGTTCTTC | CASSVRRTSGGYNEQFF
TRBJ2-2 | TRBV7-9 | NA | NA | TGTGCCAGCAGCTTTGGGGGGAACACCGGGGAGCTGTTTTTT | CASSFGGNTGELFF
TRBJ1-3 | TRBV29-1 | NA | NA | TGCAGCGTTGTGTTGCAAGCGGGAAACACCATATATTTT | CSVVLQAGNTIYF
TRBJ1-2 | TRBV19 | once | TRBD1 | TGTGCCAGTAGTTACAGGGGTGAAATGGGAAATGGCTACACCTTC | CASSYRGEMGNGYTF
TRBJ1-1 | TRBV4-3 | few | TRBD1 | TGCGCCAGCAGAGGGACAGGGAACACTGAAGCTTTCTTT | CASRGTGNTEAFF
TRBJ2-2 | TRBV9 | NA | TRBD2 | TGTGCCAGCAGCGATCCGACTAGCGGGGGGGAGGTCGGGGAGCTGTTTTTT | CASSDPTSGGEVGELFF
TRBJ1-1 | TRBV4-2 | NA | NA | TGTGCCAGTACCACTTGGGACATCACGACCGGGACTGAAGCTTTCTTT | CASTTWDITTGTEAFF
TRBJ1-6 | TRBV3-1/TRBV3-2 | NA | NA | TGTGCCAGCAGCCAAGGAGAACGGGTTAACTCCTATAATTCACCCCTCCACTTT | CASSQGERVNSYNSPLHF
TRBJ1-1 | TRBV9 | NA | NA | TGTGCCAGCAGCCCCGCAGGGGCCCTGAACACTGAAGCTTTCTTT | CASSPAGALNTEAFF
TRBJ1-1 | TRBV28 | NA | NA | TGTGCCAGCAGGAGAGGTGGAAGCACTGAAGCTTTCTTT | CASRRGGSTEAFF
TRBJ1-3 | TRBV5-1 | NA | NA | TGCGCCAGCAGCTTGCAGGGGCGGGGAAACACCATATATTTT | CASSLQGRGNTIYF